These 10 T cell receptor beta chains were sequenced from one sample in a study of molecular identifiers for immune sequencing clone quantification. TCRdb itself ran the PCR reads through MiXCR, one entry per CDR3 protein. The table shows 30,000 to 45,000 distinct CDR3 sequences, with about a fifth occurring only once. What was sequenced was naive CD8+ T cells from blood, with Jurkat cell RNA spiked in. Described subset: FACS-sorted CD8+CD4-CCR7+CD45RA+ naive T cells. The receptors here all came from a human donor in good health. Some libraries in this study had Jurkat cell RNA spiked in.

In this sample, this clonotype turned up many times. CDR3 nucleotide sequence: TGTGCCAGCAGTCCCAACTACGAGCAGTACTTC. Translation: CASSPNYEQYF. The chain combines TRBV28 with TRBJ2-7; no clear D. Trimming took 5 bases from V and 3 from J, leaving 5 bases between them. The CDR3 contains 11 residues. Germline loops: CDR1 MDHEN, CDR2 SYDVKM.

In its sample, this clonotype was seen many times. The rearrangement links TRBV29-1 to TRBJ2-1; D could derive from TRBD1 or TRBD2 (5 bases each). The CDR3 contains 16 residues. The germline V gene encodes CDR1 SQVTM and CDR2 ANQGSEA. Trimming took off 0 bases at V and 8 bases at J, with 20 bases between the two ends. CDR3 amino acids: CSVEDYGDHPRDEQFF. As DNA, the CDR3 is TGCAGCGTTGAAGATTACGGGGACCACCCTAGGGATGAGCAGTTCTTC.

This clonotype was recorded at least ten times. V and J are TRBV20-1 and TRBJ2-3; 10 bases line up with TRBD2. The CDR3 runs 16 residues. With 0 bases clipped from V and 0 bases from J, the junction kept 3 bases outside the gene matches. Germline loops: CDR1 DFQATT, CDR2 SNEGSKA (reference sequence). CDR3 amino acids: CSAREKAGGSTDTQYF. The CDR3 nucleotides read TGCAGTGCTAGAGAGAAAGCGGGAGGGAGCACAGATACGCAGTATTTT.

This clonotype was picked up many times. The rearrangement joins TRBV6-2 or TRBV6-3 to TRBJ2-7; D is possibly TRBD2 (5 bases). The CDR3 has 16 amino acids. Trimming removed 4 bases from V and 1 base from J, with 17 bases in between. Germline V gives CDR1 MNHEY, CDR2 SVGEGT. CDR3 amino acids: CASSLGAPGLSYEQYF. CDR3 sequence (DNA): TGTGCCAGCAGTTTGGGAGCACCGGGCCTATCCTACGAGCAGTACTTC.

This clonotype has only a few counts. The chain employs TRBV7-9 and TRBJ2-4, with 12 bases aligning to TRBD2. V shed 5 bases and J 6 bases; nucleotides not matched to a gene: 11. CDR3 length: 17 residues. Germline CDR1 SEHNR, CDR2 FQNEAQ (reference sequence). CDR3: CASSHSTSGSFGNIQYF. The CDR3 bases are TGTGCCAGCAGCCACTCGACTAGCGGGAGCTTCGGAAACATTCAGTACTTC.

This clonotype was counted at least ten times. The V and J genes are TRBV28 and TRBJ2-7; D is perhaps TRBD2 (5 bases). Trimming shortened V by 3 bases and J by 2 bases, and 11 bases separated the two germline ends. The CDR3 has 14 residues. CDR1 is MDHEN, CDR2 SYDVKM, per germline. This CDR3 is CASSFVEDPYEQYF. As DNA, the CDR3 is TGTGCCAGCAGTTTCGTGGAGGATCCCTACGAGCAGTACTTC.

This clonotype was detected ten times or more. The chain joins TRBV29-1 to TRBJ2-5; TRBD1 is a possible D gene (7 bases). The CDR3 covers 14 residues. Germline-derived CDR1 and CDR2 are SQVTM and ANQGSEA. Trimming cost V 7 bases and J 5 bases, with 20 bases left between them. Written as DNA, the CDR3 is TGCAGCGCCCGACCAGGGGGGATAGGGGAGACCCAGTACTTC. Encoded protein: CSARPGGIGETQYF.

On this clonotype itself: A clone one base away is much larger, so this may be a read error. CDR3 in amino acids: CASSVSGTLGGQFF. The CDR3 coding sequence is TGTGCCAGCAGCGTATCCGGGACCTTGGGTGGGCAGTTCTTC. The rearrangement joins TRBV9 to TRBJ2-1, with D perhaps being TRBD1 or TRBD2 (5 bases each). V was pared by 1 base and J by 12 bases, with 17 bases between. Germline CDR1 is SGDLS and CDR2 is YYNGEE. CDR3 length: 14 amino acids. The full variable domain, rest sourced from reference TRBV9 and TRBJ2-1, is DSGVTQTPKHLITATGQRVTLRCSPRSGDLSVYWYQQSLDQGLQFLIQYYNGEERAKGNILERFSAQQFPDLHSELNLSSLELGDSALYFCASSVSGTLGGQFFGPGTRLTVL.

This clonotype was seen a handful of times. The chain has TRBV7-7 and TRBJ1-1; no firm D call. CDR1 and CDR2 (germline): SSHAT, FNYEAQ (reference sequence). The CDR3 totals 13 residues. The V gene lost 5 bases and the J gene lost 4 bases, with 11 bases spanning the gap. CDR3 DNA sequence: TGTGCCAGCAGCCCCGGGGAGGGCACTGAAGCTTTCTTT. As protein: CASSPGEGTEAFF.

This clonotype showed up many times. The chain is built from TRBV5-1 and TRBJ1-1; 7 nucleotides align to TRBD1. J lost 0 bases, V lost 4 bases, and 6 bases had no gene match. CDR1 and CDR2 from the germline V gene are SGHRS and YFSETQ. The CDR3 length is 15 residues. CDR3: CASSLKTGMNTEAFF. Here the CDR3 DNA reads TGCGCCAGCAGCCTCAAGACAGGGATGAACACTGAAGCTTTCTTT.